The 3 T cell receptor beta chains in this list originate from one sample, sequenced in a study of shared clonotypes between healthy human individuals. Assay: immunoSEQ multiplex PCR; the TCRdb copy retains only in-frame clones and omits some. The table includes about 820,000 clones, 92% detected once. The naive CD8 fraction comprised CD45RO-negative cells positively selected for CCR7 and excluded terminally differentiated effector memory CD45RA+ cells. Sample: naive CD8+ T cells sorted from blood. These receptors originate from a man aged 30 to 39 in good health.

The V gene is TRBV2, the J gene TRBJ2-2; TRBD1 matches at 7 bases. V lost 4 bases, J lost 2 bases, and 4 bases stayed unmatched. Per the germline V gene, CDR1 is SNHLY and CDR2 is FYNNEI. The CDR3 is 15 residues long. CDR3 loop: CASSGQGENTGELFF. The CDR3 DNA is TGTGCCAGCAGTGGACAGGGCGAAAACACCGGGGAGCTGTTTTTT.

The V and J genes are TRBV7-9 and TRBJ1-1, with 11 bases identical to TRBD1. Losses at the gene ends were 5 bases for V and 4 bases for J; bases not matched to a gene: 9. This CDR3 spans 16 amino acids. Germline V gene lookup returns CDR1 SEHNR and CDR2 FQNEAQ (reference sequence). The CDR3 spells CASSHLGDRGATEAFF. Here the CDR3 DNA reads TGTGCCAGCAGCCACTTGGGGGACAGGGGGGCCACTGAAGCTTTCTTT.

This chain joins TRBV6-1 and TRBJ1-1; tentatively, D is TRBD1 (5 bases). Germline V lookup: CDR1 MNHNS, CDR2 SASEGT. The germline V and J ends were trimmed by 0 bases and 8 bases, with 10 bases remaining between them. The CDR3 extends over 13 amino acids. CDR3 bases: TGTGCCAGCAGTGAAGCTGGACAACTAGAAGCTTTCTTT. Translated, it gives CASSEAGQLEAFF.